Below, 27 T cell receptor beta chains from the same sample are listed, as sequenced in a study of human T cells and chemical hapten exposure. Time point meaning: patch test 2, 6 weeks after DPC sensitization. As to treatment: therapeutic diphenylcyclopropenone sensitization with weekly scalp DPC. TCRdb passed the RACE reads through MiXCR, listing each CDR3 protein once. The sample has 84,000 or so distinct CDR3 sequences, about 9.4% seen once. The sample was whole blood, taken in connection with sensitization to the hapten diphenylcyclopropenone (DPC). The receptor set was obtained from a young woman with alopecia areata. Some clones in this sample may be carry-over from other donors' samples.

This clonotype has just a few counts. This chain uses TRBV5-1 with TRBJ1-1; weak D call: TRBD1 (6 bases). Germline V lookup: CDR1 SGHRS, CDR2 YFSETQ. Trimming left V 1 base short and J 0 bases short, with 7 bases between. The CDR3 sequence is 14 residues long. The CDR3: CASSLSGVNTEAFF. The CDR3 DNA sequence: TGCGCCAGCAGCTTGTCAGGGGTGAACACTGAAGCTTTCTTT.

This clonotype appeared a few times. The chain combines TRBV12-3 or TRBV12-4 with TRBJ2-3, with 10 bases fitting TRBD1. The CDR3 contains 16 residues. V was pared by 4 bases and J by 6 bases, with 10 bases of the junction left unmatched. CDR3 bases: TGTGCCAGCAGTTCCACCCGGGACAGGGGTCGGGATACGCAGTATTTT. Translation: CASSSTRDRGRDTQYF.

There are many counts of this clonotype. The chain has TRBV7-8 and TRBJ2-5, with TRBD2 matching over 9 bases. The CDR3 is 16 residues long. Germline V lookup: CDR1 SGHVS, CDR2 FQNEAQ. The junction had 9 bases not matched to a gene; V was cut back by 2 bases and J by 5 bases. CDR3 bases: TGTGCCAGCAGCTTAATGGCGGGGGGGCCGGGGGAGACCCAGTACTTC. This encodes CASSLMAGGPGETQYF. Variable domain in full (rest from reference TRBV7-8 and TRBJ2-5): GAGVSQSPRYKVAKRGQDVALRCDPISGHVSLFWYQQALGQGPEFLTYFQNEAQLDKSGLPSDRFFAERPEGSVSTLKIQRTQQEDSAVYLCASSLMAGGPGETQYFGPGTRLLVL.

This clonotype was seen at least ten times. CDR3 sequence: CASSPPSESRTQYF. The CDR3 coding sequence is TGTGCCAGCTCACCACCGAGCGAGTCGCGGACCCAGTACTTC. The chain recombines TRBV18 with TRBJ2-5; no clear D. The CDR3 loop spans 14 amino acids. V dropped 0 bases and J dropped 7 bases, with 12 bases sitting between them. Germline CDR1 is KGHSH and CDR2 is LQKENI.

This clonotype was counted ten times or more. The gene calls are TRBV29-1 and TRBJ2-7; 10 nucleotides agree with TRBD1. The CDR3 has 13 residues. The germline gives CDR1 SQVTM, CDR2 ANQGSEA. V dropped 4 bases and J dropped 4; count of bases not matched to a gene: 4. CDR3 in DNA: TGCAGCGTTGTTCCGGGACAGGGGTACGAGCAGTACTTC. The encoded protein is CSVVPGQGYEQYF.

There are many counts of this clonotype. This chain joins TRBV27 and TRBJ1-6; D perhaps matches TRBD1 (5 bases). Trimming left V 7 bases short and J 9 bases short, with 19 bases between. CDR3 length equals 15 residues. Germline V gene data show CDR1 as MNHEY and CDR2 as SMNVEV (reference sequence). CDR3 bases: TGTGCCAGCATGACGCCGGGCCAAGGGACTTCACCCCTCCACTTT. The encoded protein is CASMTPGQGTSPLHF.

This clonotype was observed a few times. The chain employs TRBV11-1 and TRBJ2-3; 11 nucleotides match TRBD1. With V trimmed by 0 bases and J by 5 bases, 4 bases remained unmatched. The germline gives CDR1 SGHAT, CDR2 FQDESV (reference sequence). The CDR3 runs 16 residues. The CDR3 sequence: CASSLAGTGGIDTQYF. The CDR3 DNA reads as TGTGCCAGCAGCTTAGCCGGGACAGGGGGTATAGATACGCAGTATTTT.

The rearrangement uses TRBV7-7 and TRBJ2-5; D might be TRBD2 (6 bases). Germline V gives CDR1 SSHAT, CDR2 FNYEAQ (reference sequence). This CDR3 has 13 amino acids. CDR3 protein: CTSSSPGVETQYF. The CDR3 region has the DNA TGTACTAGCAGCTCCCCCGGGGTCGAGACCCAGTACTTC.

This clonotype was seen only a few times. Written as DNA, the CDR3 is TGCAGTGCTAGAGATCCGAAGGGGACCGGGGAGCTGTTTTTT. It yields the protein CSARDPKGTGELFF. The rearrangement joins TRBV20-1 to TRBJ2-2; TRBD1 is a possible D gene (5 bases). CDR1 is DFQATT, CDR2 SNEGSKA, per germline (reference sequence). This CDR3 region has 14 residues. V lost 0 bases to trimming and J lost 5 bases, with 10 bases between them.

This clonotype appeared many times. CDR3 protein: CASSYSSLSNTEAFF. The CDR3 DNA follows: TGTGCCAGCAGTTACTCATCCCTCTCGAACACTGAAGCTTTCTTT. The chain employs TRBV6-2 or TRBV6-3 and TRBJ1-1, with D uncertain. V was clipped by 0 bases and J by 1 base, with 9 bases between them. The CDR3 is 15 amino acids. Germline loops: CDR1 MNHEY, CDR2 SVGEGT.

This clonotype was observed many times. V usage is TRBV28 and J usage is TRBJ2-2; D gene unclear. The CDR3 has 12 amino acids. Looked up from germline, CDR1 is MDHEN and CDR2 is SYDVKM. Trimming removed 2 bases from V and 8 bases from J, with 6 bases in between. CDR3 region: CASSLAEGELFF. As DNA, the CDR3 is TGTGCCAGCAGTTTAGCGGAAGGGGAGCTGTTTTTT. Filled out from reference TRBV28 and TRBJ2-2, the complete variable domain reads DVKVTQSSRYLVKRTGEKVFLECVQDMDHENMFWYRQDPGLGLRLIYFSYDVKMKEKGDIPEGYSVSREKKERFSLILESASTNQTSMYLCASSLAEGELFFGEGSRLTVL.

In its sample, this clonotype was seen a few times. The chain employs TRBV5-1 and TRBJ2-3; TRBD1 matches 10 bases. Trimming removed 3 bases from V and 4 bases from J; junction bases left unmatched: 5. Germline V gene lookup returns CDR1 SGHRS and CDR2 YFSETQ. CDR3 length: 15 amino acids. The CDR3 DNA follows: TGCGCCAGCAGCTCTTCGACAGGGGGCCCAGATACGCAGTATTTT. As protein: CASSSSTGGPDTQYF.

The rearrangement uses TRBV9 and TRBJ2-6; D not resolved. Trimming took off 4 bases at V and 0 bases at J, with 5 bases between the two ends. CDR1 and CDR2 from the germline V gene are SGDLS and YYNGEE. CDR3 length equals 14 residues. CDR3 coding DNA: TGTGCCAGCAGCACCCGCTCTGGGGCCAACGTCCTGACTTTC. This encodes CASSTRSGANVLTF.

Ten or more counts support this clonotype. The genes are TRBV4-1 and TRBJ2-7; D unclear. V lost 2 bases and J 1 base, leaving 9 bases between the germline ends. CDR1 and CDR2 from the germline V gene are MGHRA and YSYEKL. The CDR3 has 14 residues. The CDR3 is CASSQPTRSYEQYF. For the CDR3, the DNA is TGCGCCAGCAGCCAACCCACCAGGTCCTACGAGCAGTACTTC.

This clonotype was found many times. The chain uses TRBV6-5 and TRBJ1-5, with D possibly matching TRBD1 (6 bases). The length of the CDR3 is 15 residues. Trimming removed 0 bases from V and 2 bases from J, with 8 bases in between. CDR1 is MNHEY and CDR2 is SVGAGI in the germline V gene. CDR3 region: CASSYSPGGNQPQHF. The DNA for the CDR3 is TGTGCCAGCAGTTACTCACCAGGGGGCAATCAGCCCCAGCATTTT.

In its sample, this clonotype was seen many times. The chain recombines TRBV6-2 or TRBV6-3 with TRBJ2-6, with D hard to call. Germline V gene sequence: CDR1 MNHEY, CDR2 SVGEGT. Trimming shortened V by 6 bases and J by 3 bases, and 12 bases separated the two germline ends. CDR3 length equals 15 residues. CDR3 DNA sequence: TGTGCCAGCAGCTTCGACTCAATTGGGGCCAACGTCCTGACTTTC. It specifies CASSFDSIGANVLTF.

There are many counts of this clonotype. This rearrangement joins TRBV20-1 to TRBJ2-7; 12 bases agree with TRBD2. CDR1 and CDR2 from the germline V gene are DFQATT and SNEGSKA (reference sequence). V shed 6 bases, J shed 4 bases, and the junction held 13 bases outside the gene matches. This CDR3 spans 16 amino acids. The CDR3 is CSAKDTLAGGSYEQYF. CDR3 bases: TGCAGTGCAAAGGATACCCTAGCGGGAGGGTCATACGAGCAGTACTTC.

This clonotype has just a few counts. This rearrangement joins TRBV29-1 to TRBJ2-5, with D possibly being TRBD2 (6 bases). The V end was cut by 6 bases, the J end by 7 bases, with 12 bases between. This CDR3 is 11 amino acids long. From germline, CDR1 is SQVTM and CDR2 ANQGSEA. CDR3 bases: TGCAGCGTGGCGGGGCGAGTGACCCAGTACTTC. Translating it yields CSVAGRVTQYF. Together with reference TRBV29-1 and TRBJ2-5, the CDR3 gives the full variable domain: SAVISQKPSRDICQRGTSLTIQCQVDSQVTMMFWYRQQPGQSLTLIATANQGSEATYESGFVIDKFPISRPNLTFSTLTVSNMSPEDSSIYLCSVAGRVTQYFGPGTRLLVL.

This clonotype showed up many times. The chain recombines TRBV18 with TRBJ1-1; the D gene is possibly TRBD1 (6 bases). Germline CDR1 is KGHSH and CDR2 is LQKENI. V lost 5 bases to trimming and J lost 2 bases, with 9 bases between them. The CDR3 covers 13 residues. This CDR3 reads CASSVGGNTEAFF. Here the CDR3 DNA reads TGTGCCAGCTCAGTAGGGGGTAACACTGAAGCTTTCTTT.

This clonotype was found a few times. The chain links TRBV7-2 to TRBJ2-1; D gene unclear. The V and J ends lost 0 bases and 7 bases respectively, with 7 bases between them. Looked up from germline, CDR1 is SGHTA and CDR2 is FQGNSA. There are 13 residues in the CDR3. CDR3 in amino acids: CASSLASRNEQFF. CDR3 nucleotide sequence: TGTGCCAGCAGCTTAGCCAGCCGGAATGAGCAGTTCTTC. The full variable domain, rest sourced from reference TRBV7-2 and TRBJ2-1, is GAGVSQSPSNKVTEKGKDVELRCDPISGHTALYWYRQSLGQGLEFLIYFQGNSAPDKSGLPSDRFSAERTGGSVSTLTIQRTQQEDSAVYLCASSLASRNEQFFGPGTRLTVL.

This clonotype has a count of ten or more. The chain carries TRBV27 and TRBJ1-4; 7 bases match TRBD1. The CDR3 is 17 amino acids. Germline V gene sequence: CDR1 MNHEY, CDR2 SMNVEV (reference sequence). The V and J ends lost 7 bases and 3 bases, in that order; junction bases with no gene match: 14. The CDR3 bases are TGTGCCAGCATTTCCAATCAGGGGGGGGAGGCTAATGAAAAACTGTTTTTT. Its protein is CASISNQGGEANEKLFF. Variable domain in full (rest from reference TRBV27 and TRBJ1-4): EAQVTQNPRYLITVTGKKLTVTCSQNMNHEYMSWYRQDPGLGLRQIYYSMNVEVTDKGDVPEGYKVSRKEKRNFPLILESPSPNQTSLYFCASISNQGGEANEKLFFGSGTQLSVL.

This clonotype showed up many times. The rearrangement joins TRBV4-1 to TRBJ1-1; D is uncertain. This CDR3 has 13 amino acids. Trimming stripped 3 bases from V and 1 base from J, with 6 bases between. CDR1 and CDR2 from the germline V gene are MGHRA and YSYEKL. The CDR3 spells CASSHHANTEAFF. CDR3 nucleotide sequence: TGCGCCAGCAGCCACCACGCGAACACTGAAGCTTTCTTT.

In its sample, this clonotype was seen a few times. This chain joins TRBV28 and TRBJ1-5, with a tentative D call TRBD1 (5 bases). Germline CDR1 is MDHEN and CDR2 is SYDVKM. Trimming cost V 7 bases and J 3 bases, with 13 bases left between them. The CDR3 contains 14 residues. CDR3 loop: CASKWAGLNQPQHF. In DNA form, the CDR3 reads TGTGCCAGCAAGTGGGCAGGGCTCAATCAGCCCCAGCATTTT. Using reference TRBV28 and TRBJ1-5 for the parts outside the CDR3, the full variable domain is DVKVTQSSRYLVKRTGEKVFLECVQDMDHENMFWYRQDPGLGLRLIYFSYDVKMKEKGDIPEGYSVSREKKERFSLILESASTNQTSMYLCASKWAGLNQPQHFGDGTRLSIL.

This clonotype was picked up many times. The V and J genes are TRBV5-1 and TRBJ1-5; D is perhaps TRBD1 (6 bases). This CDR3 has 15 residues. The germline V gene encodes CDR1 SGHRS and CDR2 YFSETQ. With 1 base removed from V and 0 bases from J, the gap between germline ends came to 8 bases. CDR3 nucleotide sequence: TGCGCCAGCAGCTTGTCAGGGGATAGCAATCAGCCCCAGCATTTT. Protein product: CASSLSGDSNQPQHF.

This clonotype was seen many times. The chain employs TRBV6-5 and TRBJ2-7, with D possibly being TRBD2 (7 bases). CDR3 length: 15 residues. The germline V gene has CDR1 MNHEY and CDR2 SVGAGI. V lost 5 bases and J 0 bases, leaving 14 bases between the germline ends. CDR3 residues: CASSRGGADSYEQYF. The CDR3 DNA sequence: TGTGCCAGCAGTCGAGGGGGGGCTGACTCCTACGAGCAGTACTTC.

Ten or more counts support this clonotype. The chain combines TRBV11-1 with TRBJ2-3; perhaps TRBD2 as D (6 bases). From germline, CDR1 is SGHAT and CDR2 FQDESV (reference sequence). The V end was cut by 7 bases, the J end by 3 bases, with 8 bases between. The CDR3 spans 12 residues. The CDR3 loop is CASIGGTDTQYF. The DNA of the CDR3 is TGTGCCAGCATCGGGGGTACAGATACGCAGTATTTT.

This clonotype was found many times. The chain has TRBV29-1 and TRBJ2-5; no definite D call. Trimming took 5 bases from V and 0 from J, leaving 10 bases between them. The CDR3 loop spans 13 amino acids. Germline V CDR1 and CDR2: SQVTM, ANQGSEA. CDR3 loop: CSVKLGNQETQYF. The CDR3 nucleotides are TGCAGCGTTAAGTTGGGGAACCAAGAGACCCAGTACTTC. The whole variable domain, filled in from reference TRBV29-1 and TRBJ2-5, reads SAVISQKPSRDICQRGTSLTIQCQVDSQVTMMFWYRQQPGQSLTLIATANQGSEATYESGFVIDKFPISRPNLTFSTLTVSNMSPEDSSIYLCSVKLGNQETQYFGPGTRLLVL.